This T cell receptor beta chain was identified during a study of cytomegalovirus exposure and HLA in healthy donors. General observations from the study: Published work reported that the classifier diagnosed cytomegalovirus status with high specificity and sensitivity.

Libraries were prepared by immunoSEQ multiplex PCR; TCRdb keeps only in-frame clonotypes and omits some of them. The data show fewer than 85,000 clones, with 94% seen just once and under 0.75% held by the top ten. Comments on this clone: Its target is not known.

The V end was cut by 6 bases, the J end by 6 bases, with 17 bases between. This CDR3 is 14 amino acids long. Germline V gene sequence: CDR1 ENHRY, CDR2 SYGVKD. The origin of this receptor is a woman aged 18-35 years in good health and CMV-seronegative. V gene TRBV10-3 combines with J gene TRBJ1-2; D is perhaps TRBD1 (6 bases). The sample was PBMCs. DNA for the CDR3: TGTGCCATCAGCGAGGGCCCAGGGGACCATGGCTACACCTTC. Amino acids: CAISEGPGDHGYTF.